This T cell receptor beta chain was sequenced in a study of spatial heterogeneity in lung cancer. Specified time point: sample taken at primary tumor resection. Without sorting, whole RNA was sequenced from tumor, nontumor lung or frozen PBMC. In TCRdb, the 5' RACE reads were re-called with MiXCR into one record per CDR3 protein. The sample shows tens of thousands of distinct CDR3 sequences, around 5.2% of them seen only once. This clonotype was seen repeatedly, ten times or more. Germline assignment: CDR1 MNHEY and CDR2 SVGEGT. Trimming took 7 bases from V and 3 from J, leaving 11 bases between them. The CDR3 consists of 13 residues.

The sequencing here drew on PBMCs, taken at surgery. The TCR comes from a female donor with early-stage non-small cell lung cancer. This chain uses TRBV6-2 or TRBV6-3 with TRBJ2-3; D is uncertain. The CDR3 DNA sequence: TGTGCCAGCATTGGGGTAAGGACAGATACGCAGTATTTT. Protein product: CASIGVRTDTQYF.